A single sample gave rise to the 22 T cell receptor beta chains below, sequenced in a study of PD-1 blockade in classical Hodgkin lymphoma (dated by TCRdb to the early 2020s). The time point label, as the study defines it: cycle 1 day 1 (C1D1), immediately before nivolumab initiation. Every trial patient had relapsed following autologous stem cell transplantation, and prior brentuximab vedotin exposure was what differed among cohorts A, B and C. Library preparation used the immunoSEQ multiplex PCR assay. Drawn from immuneACCESS, this table holds only the in-frame rearrangements with V and J called that TCRdb kept. Clones are partly lost; checked studies trace under half to an unresolved V gene and leave the rest unexplained. This sample is represented by 75,000 to 100,000 clones; roughly 83% of them were singletons. The top ten clones comprise 9.5% to 15% of the sample. The sequencing here drew on peripheral blood mononuclear cells (PBMCs), taken at baseline. The source of these receptors is a human donor with classical Hodgkin lymphoma.

The chain carries TRBV5-5 and TRBJ2-5; D is uncertain. CDR1 and CDR2 from the germline V gene are SGHKS and YYEKEE (reference sequence). The CDR3 is made up of 12 amino acids. V was clipped by 0 bases and J by 4 bases, with 4 bases between them. The CDR3: CASSLARETQYF. In DNA form, the CDR3 reads TGTGCCAGCAGCTTGGCCCGAGAGACCCAGTACTTC.

This chain's CDR3 is CASSPGRRGPINYGYTF. CDR3 DNA: TGCGCCAGCAGCCCCGGGAGGAGGGGCCCCATTAACTATGGCTACACCTTC. V and J are TRBV4-1 and TRBJ1-2, with TRBD1 as a possible D gene (5 bases). Germline CDR1 reads MGHRA; CDR2 reads YSYEKL. This CDR3 spans 17 amino acids. Deletions cut 4 bases from V and 1 base from J, with 19 bases between.

This clone was picked up a small number of times. The chain joins TRBV11-1 to TRBJ2-7; no clear D. V was shortened by 1 base and J by 5 bases, with 9 bases between the two germline ends. This CDR3 spans 13 amino acids. Germline V gene data show CDR1 as SGHAT and CDR2 as FQDESV (reference sequence). The CDR3 DNA sequence: TGTGCCAGCAGCTTAGAACGTCACAACGAGCAGTACTTC. Translation: CASSLERHNEQYF.

A few counts support this clone. V is TRBV7-6 and J is TRBJ2-1; D is perhaps TRBD1 (6 bases). The CDR3 spans 13 residues. CDR1 SGHVS and CDR2 FNYEAQ come from the germline V gene. Trimming shortened V by 4 bases and J by 7 bases, and 11 bases separated the two germline ends. CDR3 sequence (DNA): TGTGCCAGCAGCTCATCTAGGGGGAATGAGCAGTTCTTC. It yields the protein CASSSSRGNEQFF.

The gene calls are TRBV11-2 and TRBJ2-5; TRBD2 aligns across 9 bases. V shed 6 bases and J 5 bases; nucleotides not matched to a gene: 7. The CDR3 is made up of 14 amino acids. The germline V gene encodes CDR1 SGHAT and CDR2 FQNNGV. DNA of the CDR3: TGTGCCAGCAGTTGGACTAGCGACCGGGAGACCCAGTACTTC. It translates to CASSWTSDRETQYF. Drawing the rest from reference TRBV11-2 and TRBJ2-5, the complete variable domain is EAGVAQSPRYKIIEKRQSVAFWCNPISGHATLYWYQQILGQGPKLLIQFQNNGVVDDSQLPKDRFSAERLKGVDSTLKIQPAKLEDSAVYLCASSWTSDRETQYFGPGTRLLVL.

A remark on this clone: An end of the junction differs from the germline gene, which may be a read error. The gene calls are TRBV7-2 and TRBJ2-7, with TRBD2 matching over 10 bases. From germline, CDR1 is SGHTA and CDR2 FQGNSA. The CDR3 has 15 residues. CDR3 in amino acids: CASSIAGGPAAEQYF. The CDR3 DNA reads TGTGCCAGCAGCATAGCGGGAGGCCCCGCGGCCGAGCAGTACTTC.

The chain employs TRBV18 and TRBJ1-3; D gene uncertain. This CDR3 spans 14 amino acids. The V and J ends lost 2 bases and 0 bases respectively, with 5 bases between them. Looked up from germline, CDR1 is KGHSH and CDR2 is LQKENI. The CDR3 loop reads CASSPIDSGNTIYF. CDR3 nucleotides: TGTGCCAGCTCACCAATAGACTCTGGAAACACCATATATTTT.

The chain couples TRBV18 to TRBJ1-1, with 7 bases aligning to TRBD1. Trimming cost V 2 bases and J 1 base; bases outside gene matches: 4. The CDR3 runs 15 residues. Germline V lookup: CDR1 KGHSH, CDR2 LQKENI. CDR3 sequence (DNA): TGTGCCAGCTCACCATTGGGACAGCCGAACACTGAAGCTTTCTTT. As protein: CASSPLGQPNTEAFF.

This clone was observed once. J is TRBJ2-1 and V is TRBV19; maybe TRBD2 (5 bases). The CDR3 runs 14 residues. V lost 5 bases and J 5 bases, leaving 13 bases between the germline ends. Per germline, CDR1 LNHDA and CDR2 SQIVND (reference sequence). Here the CDR3 DNA reads TGTGCCAGTAGTTCCTGGACTTCCCACAATGAGCAGTTCTTC. This codes for CASSSWTSHNEQFF.

CDR3 amino acids: CASGDSQNTEAFF. The CDR3 DNA is TGTGCCAGCGGGGACAGTCAGAACACTGAAGCTTTCTTT. V and J are TRBV10-3 and TRBJ1-1, with 7 bases identical to TRBD1. CDR3 length: 13 residues. J lost 1 base, V lost 10 bases, and 6 bases had no gene match. Germline-derived CDR1 and CDR2 are ENHRY and SYGVKD.

This clone was found once. The chain uses TRBV29-1 and TRBJ1-1; 10 bases line up with TRBD1. The CDR3 has 16 amino acids. V trimming: 5 bases; J trimming: 1 base; junction bases outside the gene matches: 10. Germline-derived CDR1 and CDR2 are SQVTM and ANQGSEA. In nucleotides, the CDR3 is TGCAGCGTTCTTTCGACAGGGGGCAGGAGGAACACTGAAGCTTTCTTT. Translation: CSVLSTGGRRNTEAFF.

This clone has only a few counts. This chain connects TRBV21-1 to TRBJ2-1. TRBV21-1 counts as a pseudogene. The CDR3 extends over 14 amino acids. In nucleotides, the CDR3 is TGTGCCAGCGGCCCGGGACAGCGGGGTCCGCAGCAGTTCTTC. It specifies CASGPGQRGPQQFF.

The genes are TRBV19 and TRBJ2-7; tentative D call: TRBD2 (5 bases). CDR3 length equals 13 residues. V lost 3 bases and J lost 5, with 11 bases in between. Germline V lookup: CDR1 LNHDA, CDR2 SQIVND (reference sequence). CDR3 in DNA: TGTGCCAGTAGTATTACTAGTTCCGACGAGCAGTACTTC. This sequence encodes CASSITSSDEQYF.

The chain is built from TRBV5-1 and TRBJ2-5; D not certain. This CDR3 contains 13 residues. Germline V gene data show CDR1 as SGHRS and CDR2 as YFSETQ. The V end lost 0 bases, the J end lost 7 bases, and 10 bases lay between the germline ends. The chain's CDR3 is CASSLDYPGTQYF. Written as DNA, the CDR3 is TGCGCCAGCAGCTTGGACTATCCGGGGACCCAGTACTTC. Full variable domain (remainder filled in from reference TRBV5-1 and TRBJ2-5): KAGVTQTPRYLIKTRGQQVTLSCSPISGHRSVSWYQQTPGQGLQFLFEYFSETQRNKGNFPGRFSGRQFSNSRSEMNVSTLELGDSALYLCASSLDYPGTQYFGPGTRLLVL.

Only a few counts were recorded for this clone. The chain joins TRBV7-8 to TRBJ1-1; maybe TRBD1 (6 bases). Germline V gene sequence: CDR1 SGHVS, CDR2 FQNEAQ. The CDR3 consists of 16 residues. V was trimmed by 0 bases and J by 3 bases, leaving 14 bases between them. In DNA form, the CDR3 reads TGTGCCAGCAGCTTAGCGCCGGCAGGGGTTGACACTGAAGCTTTCTTT. Its translation is CASSLAPAGVDTEAFF.

This sequence joins TRBV6-5 and TRBJ2-7; possible D gene TRBD2, 5 bases. The V end lost 5 bases, the J end lost 3 bases, and 14 bases lay between the germline ends. This CDR3 is 14 amino acids long. Germline CDR1 MNHEY, CDR2 SVGAGI. The CDR3 region has the DNA TGTGCCAGCAGTCCCGTCGGGGAGTACTACGAGCAGTACTTC. Translation gives CASSPVGEYYEQYF.

The CDR3 protein is CASSLEGTRIYNEQFF. Here the CDR3 DNA reads TGTGCCAGCAGCTTAGAAGGGACCAGGATTTACAATGAGCAGTTCTTC. V usage is TRBV7-2 and J usage is TRBJ2-1; D tentatively reads TRBD1 or TRBD2 (5 bases each). Germline CDR1 SGHTA, CDR2 FQGNSA. The V end lost 1 base, the J end lost 4 bases, and 14 bases lay between the germline ends. This CDR3 has 16 residues.

This clone occurred once. The chain couples TRBV11-2 to TRBJ2-7, with D unclear. Germline V gene sequence: CDR1 SGHAT, CDR2 FQNNGV. The CDR3 runs 15 residues. V was pared by 3 bases and J by 3 bases, with 15 bases between. For the CDR3, the DNA is TGTGCCAGCAGCTTGGCCGACCAACCCCACTACGAGCAGTACTTC. It translates to CASSLADQPHYEQYF.

J is TRBJ2-1 and V is TRBV28; 8 nucleotides line up with TRBD2. Trimming at V came to 7 bases and at J to 12 bases, leaving 23 bases not matched to a gene. The germline V gene has CDR1 MDHEN and CDR2 SYDVKM. The CDR3 spans 17 residues. CDR3 in DNA: TGTGCCAGCACCCATCCGCTAGCGGGTCTGGGGTCTGGGGGGCAGTTCTTC. Translation: CASTHPLAGLGSGGQFF.

The chain is built from TRBV27 and TRBJ2-7, with 12 positions matching TRBD1. Trimming at V came to 2 bases and at J to 6 bases, leaving 2 bases not matched to a gene. CDR3 length: 14 amino acids. Germline assignment: CDR1 MNHEY and CDR2 SMNVEV (reference sequence). The CDR3 sequence: CASSLRDRGLEQYF. CDR3 in DNA: TGTGCCAGCAGTTTAAGGGACAGGGGGCTCGAGCAGTACTTC.

The chain recombines TRBV9 with TRBJ1-1; D call uncertain. The CDR3 is 16 residues long. Germline V gene sequence: CDR1 SGDLS, CDR2 YYNGEE. V lost 4 bases, J lost 1 base, and 17 bases lay in between. CDR3 loop: CASSPHLSGKNTEAFF. The CDR3 DNA sequence: TGTGCCAGCAGCCCCCACCTTTCGGGGAAGAACACTGAAGCTTTCTTT.

This chain connects TRBV19 to TRBJ2-1; D is perhaps TRBD1 or TRBD2 (5 bases each). CDR1 is LNHDA and CDR2 is SQIVND in the germline V gene (reference sequence). Trimming stripped 4 bases from V and 8 bases from J, with 15 bases between. The CDR3 sequence is 14 residues long. For the CDR3, the DNA is TGTGCCAGTAGTAACGGCCTGGGGGTCGATGAGCAGTTCTTC. This encodes CASSNGLGVDEQFF. Supplemented by reference TRBV19 and TRBJ2-1, the full variable domain reads DGGITQSPKYLFRKEGQNVTLSCEQNLNHDAMYWYRQDPGQGLRLIYYSQIVNDFQKGDIAEGYSVSREKKESFPLTVTSAQKNPTAFYLCASSNGLGVDEQFFGPGTRLTVL.